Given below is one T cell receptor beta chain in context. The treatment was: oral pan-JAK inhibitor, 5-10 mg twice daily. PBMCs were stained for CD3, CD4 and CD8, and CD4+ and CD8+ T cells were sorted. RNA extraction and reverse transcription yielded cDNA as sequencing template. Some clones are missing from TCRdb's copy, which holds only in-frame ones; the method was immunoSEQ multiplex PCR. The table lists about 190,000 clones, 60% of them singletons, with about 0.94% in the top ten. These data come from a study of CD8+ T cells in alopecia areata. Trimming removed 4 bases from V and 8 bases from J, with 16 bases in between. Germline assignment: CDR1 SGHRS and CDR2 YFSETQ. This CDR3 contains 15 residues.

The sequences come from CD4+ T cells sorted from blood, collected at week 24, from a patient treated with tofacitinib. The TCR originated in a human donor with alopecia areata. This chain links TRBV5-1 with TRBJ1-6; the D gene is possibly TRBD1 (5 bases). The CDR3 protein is CASSMTQPRDSPLHF. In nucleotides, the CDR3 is TGCGCCAGCAGCATGACTCAACCCAGGGATTCACCCCTCCACTTT.